This T cell receptor (beta chain) was sequenced for a study of OX40 agonist ivuxolimab in advanced cancers. Clones were sequenced by immunoSEQ multiplex PCR, and TCRdb holds only the in-frame ones, with some missing. The sample has fewer than 90,000 clones; around 87% are singletons. The CDR3 consists of 14 residues. CDR1 and CDR2 from the germline V gene are SNHLY and FYNNEI. The V end was cut by 0 bases, the J end by 8 bases, with 13 bases between. The sequence was obtained from an adult with an advanced solid tumor such as melanoma, head and neck, liver or kidney cancer. Sample: CD4+ or CD8+ T cells sorted from blood, taken in a trial of the OX40 agonist ivuxolimab. This sequence joins TRBV2 and TRBJ1-2; D is ambiguous. The CDR3 reads CASSEARGLGGYTF. The CDR3 DNA reads TGTGCCAGCAGTGAAGCACGAGGGTTAGGAGGCTACACCTTC.